Listed here are 13 T cell receptor beta chains from one sample, sequenced in a study of response to subunit inactivated influenza vaccine. TCRdb passed the RT-PCR reads through MiXCR, listing each CDR3 protein once. The data hold more than 500,000 distinct CDR3 sequences, with around 10% observed a single time. These data are also associated with another study on T cells expressing NK-cell markers. That work adds: TCR beta cDNA was made by 5'RACE template switching with UMIs.

Material: PBMCs from blood, obtained on the day of vaccination. The receptors come from a man in his fifties who received an inactivated influenza vaccine.

V gene TRBV4-2 combines with J gene TRBJ2-2; 15 positions match TRBD2. In germline, CDR1 is LGHNA, CDR2 YNFKEQ. This CDR3 comprises 18 residues. V was clipped by 3 bases and J by 3 bases; unmatched bases: 5. DNA for the CDR3: TGTGCCAGCAGCCAGGATGGACTAGCGGGAGGGGACACCGGGGAGCTGTTTTTT. Translated, it gives CASSQDGLAGGDTGELFF.

The chain joins TRBV5-1 to TRBJ2-7; D is perhaps TRBD1 (5 bases). The CDR3 sequence is 13 residues long. The V and J ends lost 0 bases and 5 bases respectively, with 9 bases between them. The germline V gene has CDR1 SGHRS and CDR2 YFSETQ. The CDR3 DNA reads TGCGCCAGCAGCTTGGCAGGGATCCACGAGCAGTACTTC. Translating gives CASSLAGIHEQYF.

This clonotype has a handful of counts. The chain joins TRBV20-1 to TRBJ2-4; 9 bases line up with TRBD2. V lost 3 bases to trimming and J lost 0 bases; unmatched junction nucleotides: 12. The CDR3 spans 18 residues. Per germline, CDR1 DFQATT and CDR2 SNEGSKA (reference sequence). DNA of the CDR3: TGCAGTGCTAGGTGGGCGGGAGGGGAGAGTGGAGCCAAAAACATTCAGTACTTC. Translated, it gives CSARWAGGESGAKNIQYF.

The chain combines TRBV7-9 with TRBJ1-1; a possible D gene is TRBD1 (5 bases). From germline, CDR1 is SEHNR and CDR2 FQNEAQ (reference sequence). CDR3 length: 15 amino acids. V was trimmed by 1 base and J by 1 base, leaving 10 bases between them. Here the CDR3 reads CASSLGGEGNTEAFF. Written as DNA, the CDR3 is TGTGCCAGCAGCTTAGGGGGGGAGGGGAACACTGAAGCTTTCTTT.

The genes are TRBV30 and TRBJ1-5, with D possibly matching TRBD1 (6 bases). Germline values: CDR1 GTSNPN, CDR2 SVGIG (reference sequence). Trimming stripped 2 bases from V and 4 bases from J, with 9 bases between. The CDR3 length is 13 residues. This chain's CDR3 is CAWSTGWNQPQHF. CDR3 coding DNA: TGTGCCTGGAGTACAGGGTGGAATCAGCCCCAGCATTTT.

This clonotype appeared a few times. This chain uses TRBV15 with TRBJ2-1; D might be TRBD2 (6 bases). CDR1 LNHNV and CDR2 YYDKDF come from the germline V gene (reference sequence). Trimming removed 0 bases from V and 4 bases from J, with 10 bases in between. The length of the CDR3 is 15 residues. CDR3 sequence reads: CATSRDGRGYNEQFF. The CDR3 DNA reads TGTGCCACCAGCAGAGATGGGCGGGGATACAATGAGCAGTTCTTC.

The V and J genes are TRBV2 and TRBJ2-3; 8 nucleotides agree with TRBD1. CDR1 SNHLY and CDR2 FYNNEI come from the germline V gene. V shed 5 bases, J shed 0 bases, and the junction held 4 bases outside the gene matches. The CDR3 loop spans 15 amino acids. The CDR3 loop is CASSRDRSSTDTQYF. In DNA form, the CDR3 reads TGTGCCAGCAGTAGGGACAGGTCTAGCACAGATACGCAGTATTTT.

In this sample, this clonotype turned up a few times. The chain recombines TRBV12-3 or TRBV12-4 with TRBJ1-1; 8 nucleotides align to TRBD1. V dropped 3 bases and J dropped 0; count of bases not matched to a gene: 6. This CDR3 has 16 residues. As DNA, the CDR3 is TGTGCCAGCAGTTTTCCGGAGGGACAGGTGAACACTGAAGCTTTCTTT. It encodes CASSFPEGQVNTEAFF.

This chain uses TRBV7-9 with TRBJ2-5, with 10 bases fitting TRBD1. V lost 5 bases and J lost 4; bases outside the gene matches: 10. CDR1 is SEHNR and CDR2 is FQNEAQ in the germline V gene (reference sequence). This CDR3 region has 16 residues. This chain's CDR3 is CASSRSPGQGSETQYF. DNA for the CDR3: TGTGCCAGCAGCCGTTCACCGGGACAGGGGTCAGAGACCCAGTACTTC.

Ten or more counts support this clonotype. The CDR3 sequence: CASSLQGQGNYNEQFF. Written as DNA, the CDR3 is TGCGCCAGCAGCTTGCAGGGACAGGGGAACTACAATGAGCAGTTCTTC. The chain links TRBV5-1 to TRBJ2-1, with 10 nucleotides matching TRBD1. Unmatched junction bases numbered 4, after V lost 1 base and J lost 3 bases. Per the germline V gene, CDR1 is SGHRS and CDR2 is YFSETQ. This CDR3 has 16 residues.

This chain uses TRBV14 with TRBJ2-7, with 8 bases aligning to TRBD1. Germline assignment: CDR1 SGHDN and CDR2 FVKESK. J lost 2 bases, V lost 2 bases, and 17 bases had no gene match. The CDR3 consists of 19 residues. Written as DNA, the CDR3 is TGTGCCAGCAGCCAATCGACAGGGGTCATAAAGAAAGGGGCCTACGAGCAGTACTTC. Protein product: CASSQSTGVIKKGAYEQYF.

The genes are TRBV20-1 and TRBJ2-6; 7 bases are shared with TRBD1. CDR3 length: 15 amino acids. V shed 2 bases and J 4 bases; nucleotides not matched to a gene: 5. The V gene's germline CDR1 is DFQATT and CDR2 SNEGSKA (reference sequence). The CDR3 here is CSARPTGVGANVLTF. CDR3 DNA sequence: TGCAGTGCTAGACCAACAGGGGTCGGGGCCAACGTCCTGACTTTC.

The chain has TRBV4-1 and TRBJ2-7; D not certain. CDR3 length: 13 amino acids. Trimming stripped 1 base from V and 1 base from J, with 5 bases between. Germline values: CDR1 MGHRA, CDR2 YSYEKL. The CDR3 DNA reads TGCGCCAGCAGCCAAGTTGCTTCCTACGAGCAGTACTTC. Translated, it gives CASSQVASYEQYF.